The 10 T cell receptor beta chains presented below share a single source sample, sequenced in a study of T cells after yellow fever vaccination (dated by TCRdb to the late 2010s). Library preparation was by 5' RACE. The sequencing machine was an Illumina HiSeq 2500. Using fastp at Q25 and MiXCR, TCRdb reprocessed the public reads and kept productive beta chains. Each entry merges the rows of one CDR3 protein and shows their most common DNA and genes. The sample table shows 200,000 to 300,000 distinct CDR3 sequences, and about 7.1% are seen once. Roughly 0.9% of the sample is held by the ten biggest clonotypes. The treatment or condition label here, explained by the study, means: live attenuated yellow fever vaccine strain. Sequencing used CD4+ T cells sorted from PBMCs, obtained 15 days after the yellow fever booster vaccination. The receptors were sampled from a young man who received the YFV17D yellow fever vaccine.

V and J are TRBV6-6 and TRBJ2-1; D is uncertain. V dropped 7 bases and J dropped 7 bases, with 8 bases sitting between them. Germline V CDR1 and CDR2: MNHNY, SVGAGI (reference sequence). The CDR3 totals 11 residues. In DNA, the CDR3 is TGTGCCAGCACCTTGGATAATGAGCAGTTCTTC. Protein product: CASTLDNEQFF.

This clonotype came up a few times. The DNA for the CDR3 is TGCAGTGCTGATGGTAGACGGGACTTAGGATACAATGAGCAGTTCTTC. Translated, it gives CSADGRRDLGYNEQFF. The chain is built from TRBV20-1 and TRBJ2-1; tentative D call: TRBD2 (6 bases). Trimming shortened V by 5 bases and J by 4 bases, and 21 bases separated the two germline ends. CDR3 length: 16 residues. CDR1 is DFQATT and CDR2 is SNEGSKA in the germline V gene (reference sequence).

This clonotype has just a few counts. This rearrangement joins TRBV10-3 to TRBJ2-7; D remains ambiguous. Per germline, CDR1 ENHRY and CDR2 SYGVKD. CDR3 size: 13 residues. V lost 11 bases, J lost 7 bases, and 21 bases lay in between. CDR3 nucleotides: TGTGCCTTCCCTTGCGCCCAACTCCTGGAGCAGTACTTC. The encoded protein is CAFPCAQLLEQYF.

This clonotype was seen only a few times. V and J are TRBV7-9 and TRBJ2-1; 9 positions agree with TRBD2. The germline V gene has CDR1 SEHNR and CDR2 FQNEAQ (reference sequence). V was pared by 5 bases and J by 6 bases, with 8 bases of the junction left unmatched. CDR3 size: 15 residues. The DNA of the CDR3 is TGTGCCAGCAGCCCCCCCGGGACTAGCAGCAATGAGCAGTTCTTC. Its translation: CASSPPGTSSNEQFF.

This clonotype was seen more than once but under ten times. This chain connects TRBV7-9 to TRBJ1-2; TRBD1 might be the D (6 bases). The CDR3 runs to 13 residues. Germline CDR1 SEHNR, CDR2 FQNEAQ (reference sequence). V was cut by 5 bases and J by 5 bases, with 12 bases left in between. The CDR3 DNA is TGTGCCAGCAGCCCGGACAGAGAGTATGGCTACACCTTC. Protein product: CASSPDREYGYTF.

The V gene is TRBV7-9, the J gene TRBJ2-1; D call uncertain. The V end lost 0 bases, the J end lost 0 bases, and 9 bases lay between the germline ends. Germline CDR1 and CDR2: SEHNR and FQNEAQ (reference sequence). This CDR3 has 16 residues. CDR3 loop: CASSLAYKRSYNEQFF. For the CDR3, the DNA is TGTGCCAGCAGCTTAGCGTACAAACGCTCCTACAATGAGCAGTTCTTC.

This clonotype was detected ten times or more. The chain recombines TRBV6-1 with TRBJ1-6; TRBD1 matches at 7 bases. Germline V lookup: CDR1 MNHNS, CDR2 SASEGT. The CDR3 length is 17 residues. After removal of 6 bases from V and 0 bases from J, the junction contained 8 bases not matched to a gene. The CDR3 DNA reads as TGTGCCAGCAGCCTGACAGGGTTCAACTCCTATAATTCACCCCTCCACTTT. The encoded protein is CASSLTGFNSYNSPLHF.

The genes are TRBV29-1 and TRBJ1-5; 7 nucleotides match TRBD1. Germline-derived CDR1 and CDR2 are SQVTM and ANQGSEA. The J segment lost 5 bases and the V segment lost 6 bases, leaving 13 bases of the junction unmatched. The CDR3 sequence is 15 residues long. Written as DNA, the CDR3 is TGCAGCGTCCAACAGGGGACCGGTGTGGATCAGCCCCAGCATTTT. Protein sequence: CSVQQGTGVDQPQHF.

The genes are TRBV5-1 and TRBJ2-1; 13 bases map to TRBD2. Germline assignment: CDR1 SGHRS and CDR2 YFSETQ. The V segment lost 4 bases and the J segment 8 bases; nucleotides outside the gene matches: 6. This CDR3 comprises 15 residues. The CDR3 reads CASSRTSGSFDEQFF. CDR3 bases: TGCGCCAGCAGCAGGACTAGCGGGAGTTTCGATGAGCAGTTCTTC. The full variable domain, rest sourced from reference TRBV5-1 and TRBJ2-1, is KAGVTQTPRYLIKTRGQQVTLSCSPISGHRSVSWYQQTPGQGLQFLFEYFSETQRNKGNFPGRFSGRQFSNSRSEMNVSTLELGDSALYLCASSRTSGSFDEQFFGPGTRLTVL.

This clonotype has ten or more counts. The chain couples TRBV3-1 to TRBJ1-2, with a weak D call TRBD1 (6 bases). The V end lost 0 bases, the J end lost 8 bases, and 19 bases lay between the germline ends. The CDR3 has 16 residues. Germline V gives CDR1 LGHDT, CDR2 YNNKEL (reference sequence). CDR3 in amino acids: CASSQESLQGTRGYTF. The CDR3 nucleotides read TGTGCCAGCAGCCAAGAAAGTCTACAGGGAACGCGCGGCTACACCTTC.